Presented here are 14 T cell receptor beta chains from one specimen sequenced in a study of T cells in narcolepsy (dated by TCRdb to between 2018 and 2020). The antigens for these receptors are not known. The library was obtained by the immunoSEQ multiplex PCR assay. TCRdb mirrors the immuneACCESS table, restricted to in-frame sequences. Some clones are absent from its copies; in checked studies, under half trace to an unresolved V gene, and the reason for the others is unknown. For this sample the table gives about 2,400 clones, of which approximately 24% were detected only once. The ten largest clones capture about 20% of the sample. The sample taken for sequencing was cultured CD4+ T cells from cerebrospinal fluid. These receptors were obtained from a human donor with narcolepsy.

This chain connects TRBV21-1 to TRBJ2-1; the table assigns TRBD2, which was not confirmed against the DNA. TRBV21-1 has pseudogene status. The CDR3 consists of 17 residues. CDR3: CASSTNVATPSDNEQFF. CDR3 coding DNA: TGTGCCAGCAGTACGAATGTAGCTACACCATCCGACAATGAGCAGTTCTTC.

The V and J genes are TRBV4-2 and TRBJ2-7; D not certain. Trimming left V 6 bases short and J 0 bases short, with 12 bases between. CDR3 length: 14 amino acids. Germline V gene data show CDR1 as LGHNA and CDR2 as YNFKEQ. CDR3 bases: TGTGCCAGCAGTTTACGGGTTAGCTCCTACGAGCAGTACTTC. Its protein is CASSLRVSSYEQYF.

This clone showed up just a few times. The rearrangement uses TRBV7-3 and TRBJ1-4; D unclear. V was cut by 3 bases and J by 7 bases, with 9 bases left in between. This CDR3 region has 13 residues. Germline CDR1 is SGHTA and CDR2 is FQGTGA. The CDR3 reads CASSFGSVEKLFF. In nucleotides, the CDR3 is TGTGCCAGCAGCTTCGGGTCCGTTGAAAAACTGTTTTTT. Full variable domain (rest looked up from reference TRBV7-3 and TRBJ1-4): GAGVSQTPSNKVTEKGKYVELRCDPISGHTALYWYRQSLGQGPEFLIYFQGTGAADDSGLPNDRFFAVRPEGSVSTLKIQRTERGDSAVYLCASSFGSVEKLFFGSGTQLSVL.

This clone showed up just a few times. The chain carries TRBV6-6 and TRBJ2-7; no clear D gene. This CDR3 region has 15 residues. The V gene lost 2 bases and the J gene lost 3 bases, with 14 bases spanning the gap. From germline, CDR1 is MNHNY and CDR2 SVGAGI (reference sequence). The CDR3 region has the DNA TGTGCCAGCAGTTACGGGCCCACGCTTTACTACGAGCAGTACTTC. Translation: CASSYGPTLYYEQYF.

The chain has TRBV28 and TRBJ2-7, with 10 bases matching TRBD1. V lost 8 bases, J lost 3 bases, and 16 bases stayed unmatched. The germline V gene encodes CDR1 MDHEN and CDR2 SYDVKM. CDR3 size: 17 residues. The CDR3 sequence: CASSPRPWDRGLYEQYF. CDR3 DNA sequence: TGTGCCAGCTCACCCCGCCCCTGGGACAGGGGACTCTACGAGCAGTACTTC.

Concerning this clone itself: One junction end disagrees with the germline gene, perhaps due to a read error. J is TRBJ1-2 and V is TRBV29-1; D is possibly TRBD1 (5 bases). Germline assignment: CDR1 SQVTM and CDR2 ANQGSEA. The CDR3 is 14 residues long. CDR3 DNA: TGCAGCGTGGGGGAGCATAGTTCTAACTATGGCTACAGCTTC. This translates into CSVGEHSSNYGYSF.

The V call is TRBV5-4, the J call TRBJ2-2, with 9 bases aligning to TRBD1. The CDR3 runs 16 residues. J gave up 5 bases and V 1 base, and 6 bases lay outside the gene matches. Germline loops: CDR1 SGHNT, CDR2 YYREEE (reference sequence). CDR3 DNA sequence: TGTGCCAGCAGCTTGAGGGGGACAGGGAGAACCGGGGAGCTGTTTTTT. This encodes CASSLRGTGRTGELFF.

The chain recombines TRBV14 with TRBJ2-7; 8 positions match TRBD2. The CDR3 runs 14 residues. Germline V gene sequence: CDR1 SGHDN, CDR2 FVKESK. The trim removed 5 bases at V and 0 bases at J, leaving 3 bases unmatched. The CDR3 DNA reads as TGTGCCAGCAGCTTCGGGGGGGCCTCCTACGAGCAGTACTTC. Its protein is CASSFGGASYEQYF. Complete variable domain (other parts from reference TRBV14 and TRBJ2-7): EAGVTQFPSHSVIEKGQTVTLRCDPISGHDNLYWYRRVMGKEIKFLLHFVKESKQDESGMPNNRFLAERTGGTYSTLKVQPAELEDSGVYFCASSFGGASYEQYFGPGTRLTVT.

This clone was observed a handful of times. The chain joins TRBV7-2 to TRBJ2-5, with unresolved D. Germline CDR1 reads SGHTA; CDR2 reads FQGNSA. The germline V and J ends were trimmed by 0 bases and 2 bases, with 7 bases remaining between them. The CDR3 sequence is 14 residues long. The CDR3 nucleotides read TGTGCCAGCAGCTTAGCGCCTCGACAAGAGACCCAGTACTTC. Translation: CASSLAPRQETQYF.

CDR3 DNA: TGTGCCAGCAGCCGGGGGTCGGGGAAATACGAGCAGTACTTC. Its protein product is CASSRGSGKYEQYF. The chain links TRBV5-7 to TRBJ2-7; possible D gene TRBD2, 6 bases. TRBV5-7 falls under the ORF class, with uncertain function. Deletions cut 4 bases from V and 4 bases from J, with 15 bases between. This CDR3 comprises 14 residues.

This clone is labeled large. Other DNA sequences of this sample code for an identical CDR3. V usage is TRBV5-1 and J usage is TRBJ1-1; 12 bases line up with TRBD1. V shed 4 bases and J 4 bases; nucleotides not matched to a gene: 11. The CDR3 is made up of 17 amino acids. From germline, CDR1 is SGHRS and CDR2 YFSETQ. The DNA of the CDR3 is TGCGCCAGCAGCGGGGGACAGGGGGCTGTCTCGGCCACTGAAGCTTTCTTT. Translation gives CASSGGQGAVSATEAFF.

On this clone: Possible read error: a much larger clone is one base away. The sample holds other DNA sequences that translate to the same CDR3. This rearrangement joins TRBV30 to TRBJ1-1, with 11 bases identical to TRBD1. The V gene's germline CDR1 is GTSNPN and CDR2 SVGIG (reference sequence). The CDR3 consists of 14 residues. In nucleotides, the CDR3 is TGTGCGTGGAGTGGACAGGGGGCAGGAACTGAAGCTTTCTTT. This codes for CAWSGQGAGTEAFF.

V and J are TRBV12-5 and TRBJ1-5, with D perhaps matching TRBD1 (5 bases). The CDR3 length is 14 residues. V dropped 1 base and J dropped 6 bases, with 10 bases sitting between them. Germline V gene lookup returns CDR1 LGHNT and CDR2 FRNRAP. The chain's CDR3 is CASGLGGESQPQHF. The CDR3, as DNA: TGTGCTAGTGGTTTGGGAGGGGAAAGTCAGCCCCAGCATTTT.

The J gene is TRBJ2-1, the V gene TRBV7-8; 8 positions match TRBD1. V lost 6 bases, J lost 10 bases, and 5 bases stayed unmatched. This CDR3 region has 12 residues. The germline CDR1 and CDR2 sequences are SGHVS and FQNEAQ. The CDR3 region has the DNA TGTGCCAGCAGTTCGACAGGGGTGGAGCAGTTCTTC. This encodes CASSSTGVEQFF.